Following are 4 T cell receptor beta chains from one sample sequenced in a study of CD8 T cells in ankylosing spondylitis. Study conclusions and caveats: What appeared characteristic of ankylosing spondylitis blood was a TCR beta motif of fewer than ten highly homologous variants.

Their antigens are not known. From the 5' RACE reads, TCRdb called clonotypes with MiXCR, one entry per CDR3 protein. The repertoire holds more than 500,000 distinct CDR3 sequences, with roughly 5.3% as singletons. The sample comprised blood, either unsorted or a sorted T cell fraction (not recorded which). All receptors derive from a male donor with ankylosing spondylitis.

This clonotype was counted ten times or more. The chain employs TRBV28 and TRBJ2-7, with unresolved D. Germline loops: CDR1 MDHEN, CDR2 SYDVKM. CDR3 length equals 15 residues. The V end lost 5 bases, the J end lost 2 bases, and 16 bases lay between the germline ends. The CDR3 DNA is TGTGCCAGCAGTCCATCTTTCTCGACTGCCTACGAGCAGTACTTC. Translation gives CASSPSFSTAYEQYF.

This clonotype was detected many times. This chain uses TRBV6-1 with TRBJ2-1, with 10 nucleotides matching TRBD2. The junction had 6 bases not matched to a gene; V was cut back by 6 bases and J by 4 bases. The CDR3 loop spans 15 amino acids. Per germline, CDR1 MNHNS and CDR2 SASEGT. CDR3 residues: CASRLKREGYNEQFF. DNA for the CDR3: TGTGCCAGCAGACTTAAGCGGGAGGGTTACAATGAGCAGTTCTTC.

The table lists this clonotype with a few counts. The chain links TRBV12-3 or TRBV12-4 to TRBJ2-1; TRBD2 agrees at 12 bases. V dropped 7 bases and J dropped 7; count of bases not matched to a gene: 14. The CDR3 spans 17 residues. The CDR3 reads CASTRLAGALFTNEQFF. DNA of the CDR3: TGTGCCAGCACCCGACTAGCGGGGGCCCTCTTTACGAATGAGCAGTTCTTC.

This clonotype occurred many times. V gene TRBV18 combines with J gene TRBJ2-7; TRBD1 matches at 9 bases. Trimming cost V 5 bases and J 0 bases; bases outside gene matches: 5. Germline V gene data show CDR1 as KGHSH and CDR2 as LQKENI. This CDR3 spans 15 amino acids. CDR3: CASSEGTGSSYEQYF. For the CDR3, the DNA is TGTGCCAGCTCAGAGGGGACAGGGAGCTCCTACGAGCAGTACTTC.